Following are 22 T cell receptor beta chains from one sample sequenced in a study of T cell changes during pregnancy in multiple sclerosis. The data were produced by immunoSEQ multiplex PCR, yet TCRdb's version contains in-frame clones alone and is incomplete. This table has about 44,000 clones, about nine tenths appearing once. This specimen consisted of CD4+ T cells from peripheral blood mononuclear cells, obtained in the first trimester of pregnancy. These receptors were obtained from a female donor with multiple sclerosis, enrolled in a pregnancy study.

The rearrangement joins TRBV7-3 to TRBJ2-1; TRBD1 matches at 9 bases. Per germline, CDR1 SGHTA and CDR2 FQGTGA. Unmatched junction bases numbered 4, after V lost 4 bases and J lost 0 bases. The CDR3 has 16 residues. The CDR3 bases are TGTGCCAGCAGCTCGGGACAGGGCCTCTCCTACAATGAGCAGTTCTTC. As protein: CASSSGQGLSYNEQFF.

The chain has TRBV5-4 and TRBJ1-2; 10 bases fit TRBD1. J lost 3 bases, V lost 4 bases, and 3 bases had no gene match. The CDR3 consists of 14 residues. Germline V gives CDR1 SGHNT, CDR2 YYREEE (reference sequence). The CDR3 bases are TGTGCCAGCAGCAACGGACAGGGGGACTATGGCTACACCTTC. Its translation: CASSNGQGDYGYTF.

The rearrangement joins TRBV15 to TRBJ2-7, with TRBD2 identical over 7 bases. The junction had 6 bases not matched to a gene; V was cut back by 1 base and J by 3 bases. The CDR3 has 15 amino acids. CDR1 is LNHNV and CDR2 is YYDKDF in the germline V gene (reference sequence). The CDR3, as DNA: TGTGCCACCAGCAGAGGGGGGGGTTCGGGCTACGAGCAGTACTTC. Its protein is CATSRGGGSGYEQYF.

V usage is TRBV11-2 and J usage is TRBJ2-7; 7 bases are shared with TRBD1. CDR1 and CDR2 (germline): SGHAT, FQNNGV. The V and J ends lost 5 bases and 6 bases, in that order; junction bases with no gene match: 4. This CDR3 has 12 residues. This chain's CDR3 is CASSLQGSEQYF. The CDR3 bases are TGTGCCAGCAGCCTACAGGGGAGCGAGCAGTACTTC.

This clone appeared once. The chain is built from TRBV28 and TRBJ1-2; 11 nucleotides line up with TRBD1. The CDR3 has 15 amino acids. After removal of 2 bases from V and 5 bases from J, the junction contained 4 bases not matched to a gene. CDR1 is MDHEN, CDR2 SYDVKM, per germline. CDR3 sequence: CASSLLGQGAYGYTF. In DNA form, the CDR3 reads TGTGCCAGCAGTTTACTCGGACAGGGGGCTTATGGCTACACCTTC.

V and J are TRBV10-3 and TRBJ1-1; the D is unclear. The CDR3 has 15 amino acids. With 8 bases removed from V and 0 bases from J, the gap between germline ends came to 16 bases. CDR1 ENHRY and CDR2 SYGVKD come from the germline V gene. The chain's CDR3 is CAIRGREGLNTEAFF. Written as DNA, the CDR3 is TGTGCCATCCGAGGGAGGGAAGGGCTGAACACTGAAGCTTTCTTT.

This chain uses TRBV7-9 with TRBJ1-5; D might be TRBD1 (5 bases). V was clipped by 5 bases and J by 6 bases, with 20 bases between them. The CDR3 totals 16 residues. Looked up from germline, CDR1 is SEHNR and CDR2 is FQNEAQ (reference sequence). CDR3 sequence reads: CASSSVGGSPGQPQHF. The CDR3, as DNA: TGTGCCAGCAGCAGTGTCGGGGGATCCCCGGGTCAGCCCCAGCATTTT. The entire variable domain, with the rest obtained from reference TRBV7-9 and TRBJ1-5, is as follows: DTGVSQNPRHKITKRGQNVTFRCDPISEHNRLYWYRQTLGQGPEFLTYFQNEAQLEKSRLLSDRFSAERPKGSFSTLEIQRTEQGDSAMYLCASSSVGGSPGQPQHFGDGTRLSIL.

This clone showed up just once. V and J are TRBV14 and TRBJ2-1, with 11 bases identical to TRBD2. The CDR3 is 16 amino acids. Germline V CDR1 and CDR2: SGHDN, FVKESK. V was clipped by 4 bases and J by 3 bases; unmatched bases: 5. The CDR3 reads CASSRSSGRRYNEQFF. For the CDR3, the DNA is TGTGCCAGCAGCCGATCTAGCGGGAGGCGCTACAATGAGCAGTTCTTC.

The chain is built from TRBV11-2 and TRBJ1-6; tentatively, D is TRBD1 (6 bases). This CDR3 has 14 amino acids. The V gene lost 5 bases and the J gene lost 10 bases, with 15 bases spanning the gap. CDR1 is SGHAT and CDR2 is FQNNGV in the germline V gene. CDR3 sequence reads: CASSPPRGGSPLHF. The CDR3 DNA sequence: TGTGCCAGCAGCCCCCCGAGGGGGGGATCACCCCTCCACTTT.

CDR3 DNA sequence: TGTGCCAGCTCACCACTCGGAGTGGGGCACAATGAGCAGTTCTTC. It encodes CASSPLGVGHNEQFF. The chain uses TRBV18 and TRBJ2-1; possible D gene TRBD1, 5 bases. The CDR3 has 15 residues. V shed 1 base and J shed 5 bases, with 12 bases lying between them. Per the germline V gene, CDR1 is KGHSH and CDR2 is LQKENI.

This rearrangement joins TRBV15 to TRBJ2-1; tentative D call: TRBD2 (6 bases). CDR1 and CDR2 (germline): LNHNV, YYDKDF (reference sequence). V lost 6 bases and J lost 7, with 16 bases in between. The CDR3 has 14 amino acids. The CDR3 nucleotides are TGTGCCACCAGTAGACTAGAGGTGAAGAATGAGCAGTTCTTC. Encoded protein: CATSRLEVKNEQFF.

The J gene is TRBJ2-1, the V gene TRBV5-1; D gene unclear. The CDR3 is made up of 13 amino acids. V lost 4 bases, J lost 4 bases, and 9 bases lay in between. Germline assignment: CDR1 SGHRS and CDR2 YFSETQ. CDR3 in DNA: TGCGCCAGCAGCGTAACAGAGTACAATGAGCAGTTCTTC. It specifies CASSVTEYNEQFF.

This chain connects TRBV6-5 to TRBJ2-5; 10 bases line up with TRBD2. This CDR3 is built from 16 residues. Germline V gene lookup returns CDR1 MNHEY and CDR2 SVGAGI. The V gene end was trimmed by 0 bases and the J gene end by 5 bases; junction bases not matched to a gene: 6. CDR3: CASSYSTLAGVETQYF. The CDR3 nucleotides read TGTGCCAGCAGTTACTCGACCCTAGCGGGAGTTGAGACCCAGTACTTC.

The chain carries TRBV28 and TRBJ1-3; D is possibly TRBD1 (6 bases). The V and J ends lost 5 bases and 4 bases respectively, with 18 bases between them. This CDR3 has 16 residues. From germline, CDR1 is MDHEN and CDR2 SYDVKM. CDR3 protein: CASSPYRDQGGNTIYF. The CDR3 region has the DNA TGTGCCAGCAGTCCGTACAGGGACCAGGGGGGAAACACCATATATTTT.

Regarding this clone: Other DNA sequences in the same sample also yield this CDR3. The rearrangement uses TRBV18 and TRBJ2-1; 8 bases line up with TRBD1. Germline V gene sequence: CDR1 KGHSH, CDR2 LQKENI. J was trimmed by 1 base and V by 3 bases; bases with no gene match: 5. The CDR3 covers 16 residues. The CDR3 sequence is CASSPRDRGSYNEQFF. CDR3 nucleotides: TGTGCCAGCTCACCGAGAGACAGGGGTTCCTACAATGAGCAGTTCTTC.

V is TRBV27 and J is TRBJ2-7, with no clear D. CDR1 is MNHEY, CDR2 SMNVEV, per germline (reference sequence). Deletions cut 4 bases from V and 4 bases from J, with 20 bases between. CDR3 size: 16 residues. The CDR3 DNA follows: TGTGCCAGCAGTTCCGCGTTCTTTCCAGGTGGTTACGAGCAGTACTTC. It encodes CASSSAFFPGGYEQYF.

Regarding this clone: The same CDR3 can be traced to other DNA sequences in this sample. DNA of the CDR3: TGTGCCAGTAGTATAGACGGGGGGATGAACACTGAAGCTTTCTTT. Protein: CASSIDGGMNTEAFF. The chain employs TRBV19 and TRBJ1-1; D possibly corresponds to TRBD1 (5 bases). The CDR3 is 15 residues long. Trimming took off 0 bases at V and 0 bases at J, with 8 bases between the two ends. Germline assignment: CDR1 LNHDA and CDR2 SQIVND (reference sequence).

This chain joins TRBV29-1 and TRBJ2-3, with D possibly matching TRBD1 (6 bases). V was shortened by 3 bases and J by 0 bases, with 16 bases between the two germline ends. The length of the CDR3 is 16 residues. Germline CDR1 reads SQVTM; CDR2 reads ANQGSEA. Here the CDR3 DNA reads TGCAGCGTTGACGACCTAGGGGGACCTAGCACAGATACGCAGTATTTT. Its translation: CSVDDLGGPSTDTQYF.

The chain uses TRBV5-1 and TRBJ2-7, with TRBD1 matching over 7 bases. Germline CDR1 reads SGHRS; CDR2 reads YFSETQ. The CDR3 has 14 residues. The junction had 4 bases not matched to a gene; V was cut back by 0 bases and J by 4 bases. The CDR3 DNA reads as TGCGCCAGCAGCTTGGCAGCAGGGGGTTACGAGCAGTACTTC. Translating it yields CASSLAAGGYEQYF.

The chain uses TRBV9 and TRBJ2-7, with 13 bases lining up with TRBD2. Germline assignment: CDR1 SGDLS and CDR2 YYNGEE. This CDR3 spans 16 amino acids. The ends lost 4 bases at V and 2 bases at J; junction bases unmatched: 6. The DNA for the CDR3 is TGTGCCAGCAGCCCGGGGACTAGCGGGATAACCTACGAGCAGTACTTC. Its translation: CASSPGTSGITYEQYF. Full variable domain (outside the CDR3, taken from reference TRBV9 and TRBJ2-7): DSGVTQTPKHLITATGQRVTLRCSPRSGDLSVYWYQQSLDQGLQFLIQYYNGEERAKGNILERFSAQQFPDLHSELNLSSLELGDSALYFCASSPGTSGITYEQYFGPGTRLTVT.

The rearrangement uses TRBV30 and TRBJ2-3; 7 bases map to TRBD2. Germline CDR1 and CDR2: GTSNPN and SVGIG (reference sequence). The CDR3 has 17 amino acids. CDR3 sequence: CARGWGGPSSATDTQYF. The CDR3 nucleotides are TGTGCTCGCGGGTGGGGAGGGCCCTCGAGTGCCACAGATACGCAGTATTTT.

The V gene is TRBV5-1, the J gene TRBJ1-1, with 8 bases that match TRBD1. This CDR3 spans 14 amino acids. CDR1 and CDR2 from the germline V gene are SGHRS and YFSETQ. V was pared by 4 bases and J by 1 base, with 3 bases of the junction left unmatched. The CDR3: CASSTGQGNTEAFF. Here the CDR3 DNA reads TGCGCCAGCAGCACCGGACAGGGGAACACTGAAGCTTTCTTT.